This record concerns one TCR beta chain sequence. This entry comes from a study of blood T cell repertoires in COVID-19. Study overall: Researchers got acute and convalescent COVID-19 samples from the United States, Italy and Spain. From T cells, B-cell-depleted T cells, or PBMCs came the material, which was cDNA or gDNA.

In the original workflow: Reference gene primer amplification gave estimated nucleated cell counts. Produced via immunoSEQ multiplex PCR; TCRdb's table is partial and in-frame only. V and J calls and clone size are as listed in that table; D and trimming were resolved from the DNA. The sample has about 94,000 clones, about 80% seen once; the top ten hold around 17%. V lost 6 bases to trimming and J lost 0 bases; unmatched junction nucleotides: 4. The CDR3 is 15 residues long. Germline loops: CDR1 MNHEY, CDR2 SVGAGI. The V and J genes are TRBV6-5 and TRBJ1-5; 8 positions agree with TRBD1. The TCR was taken from a human donor in a cohort sampled during active COVID-19. What was sequenced was peripheral blood. The CDR3 is CASSRGLNSNQPQHF. DNA of the CDR3: TGTGCCAGCAGCAGGGGGCTAAATAGCAATCAGCCCCAGCATTTT.